This paragraph reports one TCR beta chain. Germline CDR1 is MDHEN and CDR2 is SYDVKM. CDR3 length: 15 residues. Trimming took off 3 bases at V and 6 bases at J, with 15 bases between the two ends. The entry originates in a study of cytomegalovirus exposure and HLA in healthy donors. Using immunoSEQ multiplex PCR, the repertoire was profiled, and TCRdb retains in-frame clones only, with some absent. The table shows 85,000 to 95,000 clones, with approximately 96% occurring only once. This clonotype originated in a man younger than 30 in good health and CMV-seronegative. The chain links TRBV28 to TRBJ2-1, with D tentatively TRBD1 (5 bases). What was sequenced was PBMCs. The CDR3 region has the DNA TGTGCCAGCAGTTTTTGGGCCGACAGTCCCAATGAGCAGTTCTTC. Protein sequence: CASSFWADSPNEQFF.